This T cell receptor beta chain came from a study of a mutant IDH1 vaccine in newly diagnosed glioma. Study overall: Vaccines began 4-6 weeks after radiotherapy alone, or with temozolomide cycles. Every participant had undergone radiotherapy, temozolomide, or both before, and most underwent both.

As for this clone: The antigen remains undetermined.

Time point indicated: week 35, safety follow-up. The content of each vaccine dose was 300 ug of mutant IDH1 20-mer peptide, and topical imiquimod accompanied it. There were new WHO grade 3 or 4 astrocytomas in the donors, and these were IDH1-mutant and ATRX-lost. Generated by immunoSEQ multiplex PCR, the TCRdb table keeps only in-frame clones and is missing some. This table has about 60,000 clones, 84% appearing once. Germline loops: CDR1 SGHNT, CDR2 YYREEE (reference sequence). V shed 5 bases, J shed 2 bases, and the junction held 15 bases outside the gene matches. CDR3 length equals 17 residues. This sample comprised PBMCs, obtained from a glioma patient whose treatment included an IDH1 peptide vaccine. This receptor was obtained from a man aged 30 to 45 with glioma. The chain joins TRBV5-4 to TRBJ2-7; 8 positions agree with TRBD1. In DNA, the CDR3 is TGTGCCAGCAGGGGTGCCGGGACAGGACACCGGACCTACGAGCAGTACTTC. Translation: CASRGAGTGHRTYEQYF.